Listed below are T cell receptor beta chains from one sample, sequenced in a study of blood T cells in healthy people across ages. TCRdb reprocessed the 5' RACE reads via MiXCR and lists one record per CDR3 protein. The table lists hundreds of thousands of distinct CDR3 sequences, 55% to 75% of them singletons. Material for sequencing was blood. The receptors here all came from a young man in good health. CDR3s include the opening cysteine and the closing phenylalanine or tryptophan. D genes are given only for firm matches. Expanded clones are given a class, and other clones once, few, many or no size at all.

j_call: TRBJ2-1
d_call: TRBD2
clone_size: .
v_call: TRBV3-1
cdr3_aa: CASRNQGGLQFF
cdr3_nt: TGTGCCAGCAGGAACCAGGGAGGGCTACAGTTCTTC

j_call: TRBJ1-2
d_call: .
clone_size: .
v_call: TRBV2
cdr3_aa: CASSDDKRVEGYTF
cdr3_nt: TGTGCCAGCAGTGACGATAAGAGGGTCGAGGGCTACACCTTC

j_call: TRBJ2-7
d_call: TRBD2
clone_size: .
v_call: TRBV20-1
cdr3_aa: CSGQSLRLAVPRSSYNEQYF
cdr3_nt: TGCAGTGGGCAATCGTTAAGACTAGCGGTACCCAGGAGCTCCTACAATGAGCAGTACTTC

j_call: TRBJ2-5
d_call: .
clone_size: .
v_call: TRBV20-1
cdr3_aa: CSADRPDKETQYF
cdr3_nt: TGCAGTGCTGACCGACCCGACAAAGAGACCCAGTACTTC

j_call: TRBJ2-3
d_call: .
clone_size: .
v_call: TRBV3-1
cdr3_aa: CASSRYPGDTQYF
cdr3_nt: TGTGCCAGCAGCCGCTACCCGGGAGATACGCAGTATTTT

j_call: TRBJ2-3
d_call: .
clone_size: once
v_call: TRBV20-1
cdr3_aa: CSARGHPGDTQYF
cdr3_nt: TGCAGTGCTAGAGGCCATCCCGGGGATACGCAGTATTTT

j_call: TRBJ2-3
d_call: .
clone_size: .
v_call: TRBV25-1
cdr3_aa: CASSTVADTQYF
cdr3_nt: TGTGCCAGCAGTACCGTGGCAGATACGCAGTATTTT

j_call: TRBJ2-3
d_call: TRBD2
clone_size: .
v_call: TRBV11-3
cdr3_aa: CASSPGTTGREDTQYF
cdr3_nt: TGTGCCAGCAGCCCAGGGACTACCGGGAGGGAGGATACGCAGTATTTT

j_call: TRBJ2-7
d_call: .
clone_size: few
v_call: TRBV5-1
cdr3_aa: CASSERGIYEQYF
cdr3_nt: TGCGCCAGCAGCGAAAGGGGGATCTACGAGCAGTACTTC

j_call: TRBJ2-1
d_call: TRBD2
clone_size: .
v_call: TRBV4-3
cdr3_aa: CASSDARLAGGPWRIVYNEQFF
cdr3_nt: TGCGCCAGCAGCGACGCCAGACTAGCGGGAGGGCCTTGGAGAATCGTCTACAATGAGCAGTTCTTC

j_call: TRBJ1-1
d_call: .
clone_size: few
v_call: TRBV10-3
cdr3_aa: CAISDHDTLEAFF
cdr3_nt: TGTGCCATCAGTGATCATGACACTCTCGAAGCTTTCTTT

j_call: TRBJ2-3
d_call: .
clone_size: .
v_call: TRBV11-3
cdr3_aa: CASSSSRGSQYF
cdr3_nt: TGTGCCAGCAGCTCGAGTCGAGGGTCACAGTATTTT

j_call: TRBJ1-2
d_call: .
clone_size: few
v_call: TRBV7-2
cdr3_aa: CASSFWQGILGGYTF
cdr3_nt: TGTGCCAGCAGCTTTTGGCAGGGGATTTTGGGTGGCTACACCTTC

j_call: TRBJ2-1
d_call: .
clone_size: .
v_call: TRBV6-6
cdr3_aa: CASRRLATANEQFF
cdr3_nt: TGTGCCAGCCGACGGCTAGCCACGGCCAATGAGCAGTTCTTC